Listed here are 11 T cell receptor beta chains from one sample, sequenced in a study of OX40 agonist ivuxolimab in advanced cancers. Sequencing was performed with immunoSEQ multiplex PCR; in TCRdb, only in-frame clones are kept and a portion is missing. The sample holds tens of thousands of clones; under 90% are singletons and the top ten take roughly 2%. This material consisted of CD4+ or CD8+ T cells sorted from blood, taken in a trial of the OX40 agonist ivuxolimab. These receptors all stem from an adult with an advanced solid tumor such as melanoma, head and neck, liver or kidney cancer.

This chain links TRBV2 with TRBJ1-4; D is perhaps TRBD1 (5 bases). V shed 2 bases and J shed 7 bases, with 14 bases lying between them. Germline values: CDR1 SNHLY, CDR2 FYNNEI. The CDR3 contains 15 residues. CDR3 sequence reads: CASSEFQGGGEKLFF. The CDR3 DNA reads as TGTGCCAGCAGTGAATTTCAGGGCGGAGGTGAAAAACTGTTTTTT.

V usage is TRBV9 and J usage is TRBJ1-1, with D uncertain. The CDR3 loop spans 13 amino acids. The germline V gene has CDR1 SGDLS and CDR2 YYNGEE. With 4 bases removed from V and 6 bases from J, the gap between germline ends came to 13 bases. In nucleotides, the CDR3 is TGTGCCAGCAGCAATCAGCCCGGGGCTGAAGCTTTCTTT. Residues: CASSNQPGAEAFF.

The chain has TRBV9 and TRBJ2-7, with 16 bases that match TRBD2. The CDR3 is 16 amino acids. CDR1 and CDR2 from the germline V gene are SGDLS and YYNGEE. Losses at the gene ends were 3 bases for V and 4 bases for J; bases not matched to a gene: 4. CDR3 in amino acids: CASSEGLAGGNYEQYF. In nucleotides, the CDR3 is TGTGCCAGCAGCGAGGGACTAGCGGGAGGGAATTACGAGCAGTACTTC.

The V and J genes are TRBV4-1 and TRBJ1-4; the match to TRBD1 covers 8 bases. Germline lookup yields CDR1 MGHRA and CDR2 YSYEKL. J lost 8 bases, V lost 0 bases, and 5 bases had no gene match. This CDR3 spans 15 amino acids. The CDR3 reads CASSQDPGGLEKLFF. CDR3 DNA: TGCGCCAGCAGCCAAGATCCAGGGGGCTTGGAAAAACTGTTTTTT.

This sequence joins TRBV4-1 and TRBJ2-2, with 8 bases lining up with TRBD2. Trimming removed 0 bases from V and 1 base from J; junction bases left unmatched: 10. The CDR3 is made up of 19 amino acids. The germline V gene encodes CDR1 MGHRA and CDR2 YSYEKL. The chain's CDR3 is CASSQDRGGRRRNTGELFF. CDR3 coding DNA: TGCGCCAGCAGCCAAGATCGGGGGGGGCGGAGGCGGAACACCGGGGAGCTGTTTTTT.

V usage is TRBV5-1 and J usage is TRBJ2-1; 10 bases align to TRBD2. V was pared by 7 bases and J by 3 bases, with 4 bases of the junction left unmatched. CDR1 and CDR2 (germline): SGHRS, YFSETQ. The CDR3 is made up of 14 amino acids. CDR3 residues: CASVRTSGYNEQFF. As DNA, the CDR3 is TGCGCCAGCGTTCGGACTAGCGGCTACAATGAGCAGTTCTTC.

This chain joins TRBV18 and TRBJ2-1; TRBD2 is a possible D gene (7 bases). V was shortened by 3 bases and J by 5 bases, with 14 bases between the two germline ends. The CDR3 runs 15 residues. The germline V gene has CDR1 KGHSH and CDR2 LQKENI. The CDR3 coding sequence is TGTGCCAGCTCACCGGGTTGGGGGGGGCACAATGAGCAGTTCTTC. Translated, it gives CASSPGWGGHNEQFF.

The genes are TRBV27 and TRBJ2-3; the match to TRBD2 covers 11 bases. CDR1 and CDR2 (germline): MNHEY, SMNVEV (reference sequence). The CDR3 loop spans 17 amino acids. The ends lost 6 bases at V and 1 base at J; junction bases unmatched: 9. DNA of the CDR3: TGTGCCAGCAGAGTTAGCGGGAGGGCCGAGGGCACAGATACGCAGTATTTT. The encoded protein is CASRVSGRAEGTDTQYF.

This rearrangement joins TRBV5-4 to TRBJ1-1, with D perhaps matching TRBD1 (5 bases). Germline values: CDR1 SGHNT, CDR2 YYREEE (reference sequence). V dropped 4 bases and J dropped 0 bases, with 13 bases sitting between them. The CDR3 loop spans 15 amino acids. CDR3 residues: CASSPGGDVNTEAFF. CDR3 in DNA: TGTGCCAGCAGCCCGGGGGGTGACGTGAACACTGAAGCTTTCTTT.

This clone is a singleton in its sample. The chain recombines TRBV15 with TRBJ1-5, with unresolved D. The CDR3 consists of 13 residues. The V end lost 9 bases, the J end lost 5 bases, and 14 bases lay between the germline ends. CDR1 is LNHNV and CDR2 is YYDKDF in the germline V gene (reference sequence). The CDR3 is CATTDGLDQPQHF. The CDR3 DNA sequence: TGTGCCACTACGGACGGCCTCGATCAGCCCCAGCATTTT.

V and J are TRBV6-1 and TRBJ2-7; 11 nucleotides line up with TRBD2. The CDR3 loop spans 15 amino acids. Germline trimming cut 5 bases from V and 2 bases from J; bases unmatched to any gene: 5. Per the germline V gene, CDR1 is MNHNS and CDR2 is SASEGT. The CDR3 here is CASSWVAGGPYEQYF. CDR3 bases: TGTGCCAGCAGTTGGGTAGCGGGAGGGCCCTACGAGCAGTACTTC.